The following is a TCR beta chain sequence with its context. The source of the sample is a study of blood T cell repertoires in COVID-19. Study information: Collection of acute and convalescent COVID-19 samples took place in the United States, Italy and Spain. Sources were T cells, B-cell-depleted T cells, or PBMCs; the material itself was cDNA or gDNA.

Per germline, CDR1 MNHEY and CDR2 SVGAGI. The CDR3 length is 14 residues. Trimming removed 7 bases at V and 0 bases at J, with 10 bases between. Source study methods: Researchers report that nucleated cell counts were estimated from reference gene primer amplification. Generated by immunoSEQ multiplex PCR, the TCRdb table keeps only in-frame clones and is missing some. The V and J calls and clone size are taken from that table; D and trimming were inferred from the DNA. The table shows over 130,000 clones, with 90% occurring only once. The sequenced sample consisted of peripheral blood. This TCR was sampled from a woman at least 80 years old with acute or convalescent COVID-19. The gene calls are TRBV6-5 and TRBJ1-3; tentative D call: TRBD1 (6 bases). The CDR3 loop reads CASTKGDSGNTIYF. The CDR3 DNA reads TGTGCCAGCACAAAGGGGGACTCTGGAAACACCATATATTTT.